The clone carrying this T cell receptor (beta chain) occurred a few times. Its matching antigen is unknown. The study's findings and limits: The TCR gene usage of tumor memory CD4+ T cells clustered together with blood and lymph node memory CD4+ cells and with lymph node naive CD4+ cells.

V dropped 6 bases and J dropped 2 bases, with 14 bases sitting between them. This CDR3 has 14 residues. Germline values: CDR1 DFQATT, CDR2 SNEGSKA (reference sequence). A single record per CDR3 protein comes from TCRdb applying MiXCR to the 5' RACE reads. Found here are about 62,000 distinct CDR3 sequences, approximately 31% of them singletons; the top ten hold 2.3%. Purified naive CD4+ T cells were depleted of CD25+ Tregs. Source material: tumor-infiltrating naive CD4+ T cells sorted from the breast tumor. Subset given: naive CD4+ T cells, CD4+CD45RA+CD25-. This TCR derives from a female donor with breast cancer. The chain uses TRBV20-1 and TRBJ2-1; D possibly corresponds to TRBD2 (5 bases). This chain's CDR3 is CSAGLDSPYNEQFF. The DNA of the CDR3 is TGCAGTGCGGGCCTGGACTCCCCCTACAATGAGCAGTTCTTC.